These T cell receptor beta chains were read from a single sample in a study of technical replicates of blood from a handful of donors. Measured with immunoSEQ multiplex PCR; TCRdb has only the in-frame clones, and not every one. The sample holds tens of thousands of clones, roughly 97% seen once. The sequenced sample consisted of T cells isolated from PBMCs. Source of these receptors: a human donor in good health. Both conserved end residues are part of each CDR3. D genes are given only for firm matches. Size values are once, few and many counts, or a class for expanded clones, and some rows have none.

J	V	D	size	CDR3	DNA
TRBJ2-7	TRBV30	.	.	CAWSVSAGAYEQYF	TGTGCCTGGAGTGTAAGTGCGGGTGCCTACGAGCAGTACTTC
TRBJ1-6	TRBV7-6	.	once	CASSVTNNSPLHF	TGTGCCAGCAGCGTTACAAATAATTCACCCCTCCACTTT
TRBJ2-7	TRBV2	.	.	CASSEKLGDNEQYF	TGTGCCAGCAGTGAAAAGCTTGGGGACAACGAGCAGTACTTC
TRBJ1-1	TRBV7-9	TRBD1	.	CASSPIGDRGNTEAFF	TGTGCCAGCAGCCCCATCGGGGACAGGGGGAACACTGAAGCTTTCTTT
TRBJ1-1	TRBV4-1	TRBD1	.	CASSQRTGRLDTEAFF	TGCGCCAGCAGCCAACGGACAGGGCGTCTTGACACTGAAGCTTTCTTT
TRBJ2-7	TRBV5-1	.	.	CASSFTLGGTYEQYF	TGCGCCAGCAGCTTCACTCTCGGGGGAACCTACGAGCAGTACTTC
TRBJ1-2	TRBV6-5	.	.	CASSSNYGYTF	TGTGCCAGCAGCAGTAACTATGGCTACACCTTC
TRBJ2-1	TRBV12-5	.	.	CASGIRAYNEQFF	TGTGCTAGTGGTATTCGGGCCTACAATGAGCAGTTCTTC
TRBJ2-7	TRBV4-1	.	.	CASSQPGTSYEQYF	TGCGCCAGCAGCCAACCCGGGACTTCCTACGAGCAGTACTTC
TRBJ2-5	TRBV11-1	TRBD1	.	CASSLETGGPETQYF	TGTGCCAGCAGCTTAGAGACAGGGGGCCCAGAGACCCAGTACTTC
TRBJ1-1	TRBV5-1	TRBD1	once	CASSFFTGDTEAFF	TGCGCCAGCAGCTTTTTCACAGGGGACACTGAAGCTTTCTTT
TRBJ2-2	TRBV6-5	TRBD1	.	CATGGTGYTGELFF	TGTGCCACTGGGGGGACAGGGTACACCGGGGAGCTGTTTTTT
TRBJ1-5	TRBV21-1	.	once	CASSRKTPETQGGLNQPQHF	TGTGCCAGCAGCAGAAAAACACCTGAAACACAGGGTGGACTTAATCAGCCCCAGCATTTT
TRBJ2-1	TRBV19	.	.	CASTLDSVSEQFF	TGTGCCAGTACCTTGGACAGTGTCTCTGAGCAGTTCTTC